This entry lists 21 T cell receptor beta chains sequenced from one sample in a study of blood T cells in healthy people across ages. PCR was performed a second time for 7 to 11 cycles using a sample-barcoded 5' primer and a J-beta primer mix. MiXCR, applied by TCRdb to the 5' RACE reads, yields one record per CDR3 protein. Of approximately 810,000 distinct CDR3 sequences in the sample, around 26% were seen once. The sequencing sample was made of blood. The source is a woman aged 80 or older in good health.

Worth noting for this clonotype: A read error may be the cause here, since a much bigger clone is one base away. This rearrangement joins TRBV12-3 or TRBV12-4 to TRBJ1-2; no clear D gene. This CDR3 is built from 12 residues. CDR3 in amino acids: CASSLTERGCTF. The CDR3, as DNA: TGTGCCAGCAGTTTGACTGAGAGAGGCTGCACCTTC.

This clonotype showed up many times. V and J are TRBV5-1 and TRBJ2-5; unclear D gene. V was pared by 0 bases and J by 0 bases, with 15 bases between. This CDR3 comprises 17 residues. The germline CDR1 and CDR2 sequences are SGHRS and YFSETQ. The DNA of the CDR3 is TGCGCCAGCAGCTTGGAGGGCAACTCATGGTACCAAGAGACCCAGTACTTC. Its translation is CASSLEGNSWYQETQYF. The variable domain in full, with the rest retrieved from reference TRBV5-1 and TRBJ2-5, is KAGVTQTPRYLIKTRGQQVTLSCSPISGHRSVSWYQQTPGQGLQFLFEYFSETQRNKGNFPGRFSGRQFSNSRSEMNVSTLELGDSALYLCASSLEGNSWYQETQYFGPGTRLLVL.

This clonotype occurred a few times. A much larger clone is a single base away; this may be a read error. J is TRBJ2-5 and V is TRBV6-2 or TRBV6-3, with unresolved D. The end of the DNA fits TRBJ2-1 better, so the J call may be wrong. The CDR3 totals 15 residues. Germline V gives CDR1 MNHEY, CDR2 SVGEGT. DNA for the CDR3: TGTGCCACCAGAGGCACCCGGCTGGGTAGAGAGACCCAGTTCTTC. The encoded protein is CATRGTRLGRETQFF.

This chain connects TRBV6-2 or TRBV6-3 to TRBJ1-5, with D uncertain. This CDR3 spans 16 amino acids. Germline V gene data show CDR1 as MNHEY and CDR2 as SVGEGT. Trimming pared 0 bases from V and 2 bases from J, leaving 11 bases between. The CDR3 is CASSYSRKAGNQPQHF. The CDR3 nucleotides are TGTGCCAGCAGTTACTCGCGGAAAGCAGGCAATCAGCCCCAGCATTTT.

The rearrangement links TRBV3-1 to TRBJ2-2; D gene unclear. Between the trimmed V and J ends, which lost 1 base and 2 bases, there was a span of 11 bases. Germline loops: CDR1 LGHDT, CDR2 YNNKEL (reference sequence). This CDR3 spans 16 amino acids. The CDR3 nucleotides are TGTGCCAGCAGCCAAGGTGGTGCGACTAACACCGGGGAGCTGTTTTTT. Translated: CASSQGGATNTGELFF.

V and J are TRBV11-3 and TRBJ2-2, with a possible D match to TRBD1 (5 bases). The germline gives CDR1 SGHNT, CDR2 YENEEA. V was cut by 5 bases and J by 5 bases, with 12 bases left in between. The CDR3 spans 14 residues. Written as DNA, the CDR3 is TGTGCCAGCAGCCCAGGACAAAGGACCGGGGAGCTGTTTTTT. It encodes CASSPGQRTGELFF.

With respect to this clonotype: Since a much larger clone is just one base distant, this may be a read error. V gene TRBV7-9 combines with J gene TRBJ2-5; 15 nucleotides align to TRBD2. V shed 4 bases and J 11 bases; nucleotides not matched to a gene: 11. The germline V gene encodes CDR1 SEHNR and CDR2 FQNEAQ (reference sequence). This CDR3 contains 16 residues. The CDR3 loop reads CASSSGLAGGTGEQYF. The CDR3 DNA follows: TGTGCCAGCAGCTCGGGACTAGCGGGGGGTACTGGTGAGCAGTACTTC.

The sample holds many counts of this clonotype. The rearrangement uses TRBV7-2 and TRBJ2-1, with D unclear. Trimming removed 2 bases from V and 8 bases from J, with 4 bases in between. Germline V gene data show CDR1 as SGHTA and CDR2 as FQGNSA. This CDR3 has 11 residues. CDR3: CASSLIDEQFF. CDR3 DNA sequence: TGTGCCAGCAGCTTAATCGATGAGCAGTTCTTC. Full variable domain (rest looked up from reference TRBV7-2 and TRBJ2-1): GAGVSQSPSNKVTEKGKDVELRCDPISGHTALYWYRQSLGQGLEFLIYFQGNSAPDKSGLPSDRFSAERTGGSVSTLTIQRTQQEDSAVYLCASSLIDEQFFGPGTRLTVL.

The chain recombines TRBV2 with TRBJ1-2; TRBD1 matches at 7 bases. Germline V gives CDR1 SNHLY, CDR2 FYNNEI. After removal of 3 bases from V and 4 bases from J, the junction contained 8 bases not matched to a gene. CDR3 size: 15 residues. The CDR3 nucleotides are TGTGCCAGCAGTGAGACAGGGAGAATGGGCTATGGCTACACCTTC. Amino acid sequence: CASSETGRMGYGYTF. Filled out from reference TRBV2 and TRBJ1-2, the complete variable domain reads EPEVTQTPSHQVTQMGQEVILRCVPISNHLYFYWYRQILGQKVEFLVSFYNNEISEKSEIFDDQFSVERPDGSNFTLKIRSTKLEDSAMYFCASSETGRMGYGYTFGSGTRLTVV.

This clonotype was observed many times. The chain recombines TRBV28 with TRBJ2-3; D might be TRBD2 (5 bases). The V end was cut by 6 bases, the J end by 1 base, with 20 bases between. There are 17 residues in the CDR3. From germline, CDR1 is MDHEN and CDR2 SYDVKM. The CDR3 nucleotides are TGTGCCAGCAGATCCAACTCCCGGGGAAGGGGCACAGATACGCAGTATTTT. Residues: CASRSNSRGRGTDTQYF.

This clonotype was seen just once. The rearrangement uses TRBV7-8 and TRBJ1-5, with D perhaps matching TRBD1 (5 bases). CDR3 length equals 16 residues. CDR1 is SGHVS and CDR2 is FQNEAQ in the germline V gene. Trimming took off 5 bases at V and 3 bases at J, with 17 bases between the two ends. DNA of the CDR3: TGTGCCAGCAGCCCCCGCCAGGCAGGGTTCAATCAGCCCCAGCATTTT. Protein sequence: CASSPRQAGFNQPQHF.

This clonotype was found many times. This rearrangement joins TRBV7-9 to TRBJ2-6; D remains unclear. The germline V gene has CDR1 SEHNR and CDR2 FQNEAQ (reference sequence). The CDR3 spans 15 residues. The V and J ends lost 5 bases and 0 bases respectively, with 8 bases between them. CDR3 nucleotide sequence: TGTGCCAGCAGCGAACAGCGCTCTGGGGCCAACGTCCTGACTTTC. Amino acids: CASSEQRSGANVLTF. Variable domain in full (rest from reference TRBV7-9 and TRBJ2-6): DTGVSQNPRHKITKRGQNVTFRCDPISEHNRLYWYRQTLGQGPEFLTYFQNEAQLEKSRLLSDRFSAERPKGSFSTLEIQRTEQGDSAMYLCASSEQRSGANVLTFGAGSRLTVL.

This clonotype was seen at least ten times. This chain uses TRBV4-3 with TRBJ1-4; D ambiguous. Germline CDR1 is LGHNA and CDR2 is YSLEER. The CDR3 covers 14 residues. V lost 6 bases to trimming and J lost 5 bases, with 13 bases between them. CDR3 nucleotides: TGCGCCAGCAGTACGGGTAACCAGAATGAAAAACTGTTTTTT. Its translation: CASSTGNQNEKLFF.

This clonotype was detected many times. One end of the junction does not line up with germline, which may come from a read error. The chain joins TRBV29-1 to TRBJ2-3; D may correspond to TRBD1 or TRBD2 (6 bases each). From germline, CDR1 is SQVTM and CDR2 ANQGSEA. The CDR3 spans 12 residues. This chain's CDR3 is CSIERGEDTQYF. CDR3 in DNA: TGCAGCATTGAGAGGGGGGAAGATACGCAGTATTTT.

This clonotype was seen a handful of times. V is TRBV5-1 and J is TRBJ2-7; perhaps TRBD2 as D (6 bases). The germline CDR1 and CDR2 sequences are SGHRS and YFSETQ. V shed 0 bases and J shed 7 bases, with 20 bases lying between them. This CDR3 contains 16 residues. The CDR3 here is CASSLDAGSLYNEQYF. CDR3 nucleotide sequence: TGCGCCAGCAGCTTGGATGCGGGGTCTTTATACAATGAGCAGTACTTC.

This clonotype occurred many times. The gene calls are TRBV20-1 and TRBJ1-4, with unresolved D. The V and J ends lost 4 bases and 3 bases respectively, with 15 bases between them. The CDR3 length is 15 residues. Germline V gene data show CDR1 as DFQATT and CDR2 as SNEGSKA (reference sequence). The CDR3 DNA sequence: TGCAGTGCTAATAATCGCGGGATATCTAATGAAAAACTGTTTTTT. This codes for CSANNRGISNEKLFF.

Comment on this clonotype: A much bigger clone sits one base away, suggesting this may be a read error. The CDR3 sequence is CASSYSFQPACEQYF. The DNA for the CDR3 is TGTGCCAGCAGTTACTCTTTCCAGCCAGCCTGCGAGCAGTACTTC. The chain recombines TRBV6-2 or TRBV6-3 with TRBJ2-7; no clear D gene. Germline assignment: CDR1 MNHEY and CDR2 SVGEGT. The CDR3 extends over 15 amino acids. The V end lost 0 bases, the J end lost 6 bases, and 15 bases lay between the germline ends.

This clonotype was detected many times. The chain joins TRBV12-3 or TRBV12-4 to TRBJ2-1; TRBD1 matches at 8 bases. The CDR3 is 14 residues long. Trimming took 1 base from V and 9 from J; bases not matched to a gene: 5. CDR3 residues: CASSLGDRPFEQFF. CDR3 nucleotides: TGTGCCAGCAGTTTAGGGGACAGGCCTTTTGAGCAGTTCTTC.

At least ten counts were recorded for this clonotype. The chain combines TRBV4-3 with TRBJ2-6; 11 bases are shared with TRBD1. Germline V lookup: CDR1 LGHNA, CDR2 YSLEER. Trimming cost V 4 bases and J 2 bases; bases outside gene matches: 13. The CDR3 runs to 20 residues. The DNA of the CDR3 is TGCGCCAGCAGCCTAGGAGGACTGGGACAGGGGGGCACTGGGGCCAACGTCCTGACTTTC. This encodes CASSLGGLGQGGTGANVLTF.

This clonotype was counted between two and nine times. This chain connects TRBV20-1 to TRBJ2-5; tentative D call: TRBD2 (5 bases). The CDR3 has 14 residues. V gave up 0 bases and J gave up 4 bases, with 12 bases separating them. CDR1 is DFQATT, CDR2 SNEGSKA, per germline (reference sequence). CDR3 sequence reads: CSARDQIGRETQYF. The DNA of the CDR3 is TGCAGTGCTAGAGATCAGATAGGGAGAGAGACCCAGTACTTC.

This clonotype is a singleton in its sample. The rearrangement joins TRBV6-4 to TRBJ1-1; a weak D match, TRBD1 (6 bases). Trimming took 6 bases from V and 8 from J, leaving 16 bases between them. Germline V gene lookup returns CDR1 MRHNA and CDR2 SNTAGT. This CDR3 has 13 residues. CDR3 DNA sequence: TGTGCCAGCAGCTTCGGACAGAACCACGAAGCTTTCTTT. It is translated as CASSFGQNHEAFF.